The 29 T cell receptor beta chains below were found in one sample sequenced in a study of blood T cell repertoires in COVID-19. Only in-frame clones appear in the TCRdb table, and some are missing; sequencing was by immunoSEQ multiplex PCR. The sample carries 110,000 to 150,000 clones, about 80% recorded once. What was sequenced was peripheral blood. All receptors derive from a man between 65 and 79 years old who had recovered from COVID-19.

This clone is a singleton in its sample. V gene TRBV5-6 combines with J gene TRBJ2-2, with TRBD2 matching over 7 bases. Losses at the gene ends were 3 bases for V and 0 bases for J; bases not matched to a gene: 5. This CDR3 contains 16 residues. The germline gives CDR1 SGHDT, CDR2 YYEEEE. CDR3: CASSSTSFANTGELFF. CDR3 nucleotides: TGTGCCAGCAGCTCGACTAGCTTCGCGAACACCGGGGAGCTGTTTTTT. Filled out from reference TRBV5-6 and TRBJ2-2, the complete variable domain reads DAGVTQSPTHLIKTRGQQVTLRCSPKSGHDTVSWYQQALGQGPQFIFQYYEEEERQRGNFPDRFSGHQFPNYSSELNVNALLLGDSALYLCASSSTSFANTGELFFGEGSRLTVL.

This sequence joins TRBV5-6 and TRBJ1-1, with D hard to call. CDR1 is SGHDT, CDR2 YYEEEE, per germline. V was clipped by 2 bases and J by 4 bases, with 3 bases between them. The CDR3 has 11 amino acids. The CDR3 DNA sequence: TGTGCCAGCAGCTTCGGCACTGAAGCTTTCTTT. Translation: CASSFGTEAFF.

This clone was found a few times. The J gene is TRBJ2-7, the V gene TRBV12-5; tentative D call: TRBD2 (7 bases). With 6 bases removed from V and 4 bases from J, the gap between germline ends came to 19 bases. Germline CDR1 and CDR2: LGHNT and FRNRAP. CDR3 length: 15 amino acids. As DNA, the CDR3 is TGTGCTAGTGGCCTACCGCGGCGGGGGCTTTACGAGCAGTACTTC. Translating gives CASGLPRRGLYEQYF.

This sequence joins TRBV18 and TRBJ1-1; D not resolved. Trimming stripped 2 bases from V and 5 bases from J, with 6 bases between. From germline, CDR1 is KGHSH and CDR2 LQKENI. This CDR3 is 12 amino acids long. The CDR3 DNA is TGTGCCAGCTCACCAGAGAGGACTGAAGCTTTCTTT. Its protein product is CASSPERTEAFF. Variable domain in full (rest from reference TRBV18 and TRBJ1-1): NAGVMQNPRHLVRRRGQEARLRCSPMKGHSHVYWYRQLPEEGLKFMVYLQKENIIDESGMPKERFSAEFPKEGPSILRIQQVVRGDSAAYFCASSPERTEAFFGQGTRLTVV.

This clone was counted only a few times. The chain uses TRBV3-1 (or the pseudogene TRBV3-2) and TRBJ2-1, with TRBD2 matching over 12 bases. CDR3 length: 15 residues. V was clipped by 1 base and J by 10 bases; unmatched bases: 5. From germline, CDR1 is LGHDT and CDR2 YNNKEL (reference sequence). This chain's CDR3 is CASSQGLAGVGEQFF. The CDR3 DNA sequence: TGTGCCAGCAGCCAAGGACTAGCGGGAGTAGGGGAGCAGTTCTTC.

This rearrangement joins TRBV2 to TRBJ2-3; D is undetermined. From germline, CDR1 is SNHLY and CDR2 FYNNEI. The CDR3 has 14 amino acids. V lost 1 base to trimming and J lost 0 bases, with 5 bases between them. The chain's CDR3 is CASSEGQSTDTQYF. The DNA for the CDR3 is TGTGCCAGCAGTGAAGGGCAGAGCACAGATACGCAGTATTTT.

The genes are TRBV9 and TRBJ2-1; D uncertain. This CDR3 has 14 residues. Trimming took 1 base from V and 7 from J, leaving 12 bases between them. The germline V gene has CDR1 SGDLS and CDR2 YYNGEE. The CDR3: CASSVWVAGNEQFF. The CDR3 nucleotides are TGTGCCAGCAGCGTATGGGTCGCCGGGAATGAGCAGTTCTTC. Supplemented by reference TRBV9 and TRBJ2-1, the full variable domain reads DSGVTQTPKHLITATGQRVTLRCSPRSGDLSVYWYQQSLDQGLQFLIQYYNGEERAKGNILERFSAQQFPDLHSELNLSSLELGDSALYFCASSVWVAGNEQFFGPGTRLTVL.

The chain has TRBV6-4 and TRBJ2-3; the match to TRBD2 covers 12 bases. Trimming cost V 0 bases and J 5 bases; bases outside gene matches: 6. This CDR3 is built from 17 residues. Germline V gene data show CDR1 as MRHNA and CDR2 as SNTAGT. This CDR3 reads CASSDSSLAGGEDTQYF. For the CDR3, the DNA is TGTGCCAGCAGTGACTCGTCGCTAGCGGGAGGGGAAGATACGCAGTATTTT.

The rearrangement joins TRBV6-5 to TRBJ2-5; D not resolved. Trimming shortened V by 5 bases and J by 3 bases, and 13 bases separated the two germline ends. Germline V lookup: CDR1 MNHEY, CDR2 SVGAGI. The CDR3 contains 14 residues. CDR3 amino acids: CASSLPTDKETQYF. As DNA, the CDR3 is TGTGCCAGCAGTCTCCCTACAGATAAAGAGACCCAGTACTTC.

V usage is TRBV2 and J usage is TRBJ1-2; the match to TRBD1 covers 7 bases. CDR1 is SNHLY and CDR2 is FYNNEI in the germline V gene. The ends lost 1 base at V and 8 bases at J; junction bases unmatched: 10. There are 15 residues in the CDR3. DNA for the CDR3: TGTGCCAGCAGTGAAGAAGCGACAGGGTTCAGGGGCTACACCTTC. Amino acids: CASSEEATGFRGYTF.

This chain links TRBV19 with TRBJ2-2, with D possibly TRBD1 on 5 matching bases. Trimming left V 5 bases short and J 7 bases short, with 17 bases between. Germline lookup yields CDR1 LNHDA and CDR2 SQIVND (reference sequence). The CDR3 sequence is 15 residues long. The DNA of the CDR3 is TGTGCCAGTAGTCCAACCGGTCAGGGTTACGGGGAGCTGTTTTTT. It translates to CASSPTGQGYGELFF.

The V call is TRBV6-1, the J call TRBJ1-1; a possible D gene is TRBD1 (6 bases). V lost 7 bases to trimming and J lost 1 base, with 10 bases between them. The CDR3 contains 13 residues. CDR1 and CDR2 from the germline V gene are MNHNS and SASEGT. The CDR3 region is CASIRDKNTEAFF. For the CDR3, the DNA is TGTGCCAGCATCCGGGACAAGAACACTGAAGCTTTCTTT.

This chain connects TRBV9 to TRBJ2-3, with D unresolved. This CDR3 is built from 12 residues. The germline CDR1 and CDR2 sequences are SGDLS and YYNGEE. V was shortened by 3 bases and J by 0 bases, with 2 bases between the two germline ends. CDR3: CASSASTDTQYF. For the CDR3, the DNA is TGTGCCAGCAGCGCAAGCACAGATACGCAGTATTTT.

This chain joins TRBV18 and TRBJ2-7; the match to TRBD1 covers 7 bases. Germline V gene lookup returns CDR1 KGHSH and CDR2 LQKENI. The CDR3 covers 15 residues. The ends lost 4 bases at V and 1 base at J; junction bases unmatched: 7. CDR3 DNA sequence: TGTGCCAGCTCACGACGGGACAGTCAGTCCTACGAGCAGTACTTC. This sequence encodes CASSRRDSQSYEQYF.

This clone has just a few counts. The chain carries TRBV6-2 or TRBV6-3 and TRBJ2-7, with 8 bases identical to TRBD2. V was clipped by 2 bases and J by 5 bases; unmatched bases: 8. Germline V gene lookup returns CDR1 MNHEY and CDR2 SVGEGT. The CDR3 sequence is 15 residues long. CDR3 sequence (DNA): TGTGCCAGCAGTTACCCGGGACTAGGCATCCACGAGCAGTACTTC. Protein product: CASSYPGLGIHEQYF.

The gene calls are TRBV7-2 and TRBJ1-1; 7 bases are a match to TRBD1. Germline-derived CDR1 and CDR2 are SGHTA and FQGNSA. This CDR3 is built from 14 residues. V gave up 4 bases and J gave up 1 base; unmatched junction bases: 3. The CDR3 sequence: CASSSRTGNTEAFF. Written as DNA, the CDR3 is TGTGCCAGCAGCTCGCGGACAGGGAACACTGAAGCTTTCTTT.

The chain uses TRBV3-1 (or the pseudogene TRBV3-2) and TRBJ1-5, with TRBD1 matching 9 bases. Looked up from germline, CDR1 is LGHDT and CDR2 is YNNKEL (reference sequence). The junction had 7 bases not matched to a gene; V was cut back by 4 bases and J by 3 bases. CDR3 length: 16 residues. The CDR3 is CASSPGTGQLNQPQHF. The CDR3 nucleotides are TGTGCCAGCAGCCCTGGGACAGGGCAGCTCAATCAGCCCCAGCATTTT.

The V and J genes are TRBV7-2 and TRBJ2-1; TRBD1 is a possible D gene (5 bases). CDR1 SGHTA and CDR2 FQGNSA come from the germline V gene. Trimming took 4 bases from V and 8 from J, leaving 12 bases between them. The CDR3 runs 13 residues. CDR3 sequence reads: CASSSLDSHEQFF. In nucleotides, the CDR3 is TGTGCCAGCAGCTCCCTTGACAGCCATGAGCAGTTCTTC.

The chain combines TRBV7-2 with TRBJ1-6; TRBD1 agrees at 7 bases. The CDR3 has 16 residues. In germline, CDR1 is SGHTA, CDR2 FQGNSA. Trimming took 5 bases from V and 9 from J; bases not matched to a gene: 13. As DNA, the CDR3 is TGTGCCAGCAGCCAGACACCCGACAGGGTTGGTTCACCCCTCCACTTT. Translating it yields CASSQTPDRVGSPLHF.

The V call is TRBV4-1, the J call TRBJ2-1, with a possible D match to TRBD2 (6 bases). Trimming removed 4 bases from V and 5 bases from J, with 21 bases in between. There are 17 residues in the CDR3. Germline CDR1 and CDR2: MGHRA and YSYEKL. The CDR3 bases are TGCGCCAGCAGCCCAGGGCCAACTAGCAATCCGAACAATGAGCAGTTCTTC. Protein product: CASSPGPTSNPNNEQFF.

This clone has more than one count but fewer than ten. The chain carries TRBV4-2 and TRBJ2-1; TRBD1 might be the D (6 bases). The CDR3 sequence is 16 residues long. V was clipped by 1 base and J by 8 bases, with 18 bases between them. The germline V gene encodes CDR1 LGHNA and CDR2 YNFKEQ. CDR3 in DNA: TGTGCCAGCAGCCAAGGGACAGTAGCGACTCACGATGAGCAGTTCTTC. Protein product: CASSQGTVATHDEQFF.

The CDR3 DNA reads as TGTGCCAGCAGCTTAGCCGGGACAGGGGGCAGGGAGCAGTACTTC. This sequence encodes CASSLAGTGGREQYF. V is TRBV7-2 and J is TRBJ2-7; 12 bases fit TRBD1. The CDR3 is 15 residues long. The ends lost 0 bases at V and 7 bases at J; junction bases unmatched: 4. Germline values: CDR1 SGHTA, CDR2 FQGNSA.

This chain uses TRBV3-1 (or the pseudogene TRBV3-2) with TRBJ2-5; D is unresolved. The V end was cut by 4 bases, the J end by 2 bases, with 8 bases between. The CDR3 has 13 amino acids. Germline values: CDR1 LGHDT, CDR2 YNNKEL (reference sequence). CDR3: CASSRGDQETQYF. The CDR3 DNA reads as TGTGCCAGCAGCCGAGGCGATCAAGAGACCCAGTACTTC.

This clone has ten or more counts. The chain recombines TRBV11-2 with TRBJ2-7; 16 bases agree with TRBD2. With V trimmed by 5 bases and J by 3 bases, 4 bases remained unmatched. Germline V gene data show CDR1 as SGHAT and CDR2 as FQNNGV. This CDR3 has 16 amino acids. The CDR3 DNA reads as TGTGCCAGCAGCGGGACTAGCGGGAGGGATTACTACGAGCAGTACTTC. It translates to CASSGTSGRDYYEQYF.

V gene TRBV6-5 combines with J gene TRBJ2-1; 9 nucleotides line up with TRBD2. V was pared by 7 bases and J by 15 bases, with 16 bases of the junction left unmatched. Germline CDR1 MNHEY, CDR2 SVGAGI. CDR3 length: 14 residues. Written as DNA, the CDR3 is TGTGCCAGCACCCTGACTAGCGGCTACACAGGGCTGTTCTTC. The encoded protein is CASTLTSGYTGLFF.

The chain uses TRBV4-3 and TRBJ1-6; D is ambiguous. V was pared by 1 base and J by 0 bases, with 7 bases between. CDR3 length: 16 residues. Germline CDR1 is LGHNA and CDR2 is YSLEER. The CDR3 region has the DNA TGCGCCAGCAGCCAAGTGATCGGCTCCTATAATTCACCCCTCCACTTT. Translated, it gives CASSQVIGSYNSPLHF.

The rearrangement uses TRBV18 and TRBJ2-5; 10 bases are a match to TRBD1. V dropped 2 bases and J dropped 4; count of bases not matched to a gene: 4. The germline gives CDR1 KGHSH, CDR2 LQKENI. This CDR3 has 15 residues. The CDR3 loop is CASSPTGQGRETQYF. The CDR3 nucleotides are TGTGCCAGCTCACCAACGGGACAGGGGAGAGAGACCCAGTACTTC.

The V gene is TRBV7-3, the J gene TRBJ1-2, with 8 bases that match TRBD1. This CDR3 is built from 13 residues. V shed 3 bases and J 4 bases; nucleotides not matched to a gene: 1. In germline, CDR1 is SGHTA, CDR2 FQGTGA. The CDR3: CASSFGQGYGYTF. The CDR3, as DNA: TGTGCCAGCAGCTTCGGACAGGGCTATGGCTACACCTTC.

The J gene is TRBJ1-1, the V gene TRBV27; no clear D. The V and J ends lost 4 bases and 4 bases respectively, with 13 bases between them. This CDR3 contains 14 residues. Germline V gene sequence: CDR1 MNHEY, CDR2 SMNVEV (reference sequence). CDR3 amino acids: CASSSPPGATEAFF. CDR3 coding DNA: TGTGCCAGCAGTTCCCCCCCGGGTGCCACTGAAGCTTTCTTT.